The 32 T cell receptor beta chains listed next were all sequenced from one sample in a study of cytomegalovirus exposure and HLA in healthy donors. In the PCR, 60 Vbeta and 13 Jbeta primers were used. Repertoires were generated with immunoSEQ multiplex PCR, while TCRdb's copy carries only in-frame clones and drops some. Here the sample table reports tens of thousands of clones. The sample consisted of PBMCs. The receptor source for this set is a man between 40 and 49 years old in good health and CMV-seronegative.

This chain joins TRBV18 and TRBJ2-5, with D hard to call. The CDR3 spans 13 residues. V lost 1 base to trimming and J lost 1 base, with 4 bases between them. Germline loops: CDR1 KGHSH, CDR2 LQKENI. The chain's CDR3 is CASSPRSQETQYF. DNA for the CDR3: TGTGCCAGCTCACCACGGAGCCAAGAGACCCAGTACTTC.

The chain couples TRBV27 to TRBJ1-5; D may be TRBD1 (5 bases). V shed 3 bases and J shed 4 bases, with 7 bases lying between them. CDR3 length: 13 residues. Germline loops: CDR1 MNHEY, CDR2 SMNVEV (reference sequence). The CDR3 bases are TGTGCCAGCAGTTTCGCAGGGAATCAGCCCCAGCATTTT. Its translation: CASSFAGNQPQHF.

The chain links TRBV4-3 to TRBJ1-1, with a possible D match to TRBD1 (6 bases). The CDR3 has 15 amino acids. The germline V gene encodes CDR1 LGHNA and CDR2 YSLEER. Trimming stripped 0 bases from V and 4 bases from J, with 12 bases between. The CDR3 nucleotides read TGCGCCAGCAGCCAAGAGGGGGCTAGGAGCACTGAAGCTTTCTTT. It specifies CASSQEGARSTEAFF.

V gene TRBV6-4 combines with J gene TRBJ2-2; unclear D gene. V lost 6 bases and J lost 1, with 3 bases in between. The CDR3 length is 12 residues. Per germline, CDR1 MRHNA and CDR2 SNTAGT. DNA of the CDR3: TGTGCCAGCAGCATGAACACCGGGGAGCTGTTTTTT. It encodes CASSMNTGELFF.

Here the CDR3 reads CASSIQGENTEAFF. The CDR3 nucleotides read TGTGCCAGCAGTATACAGGGAGAGAACACTGAAGCTTTCTTT. The chain employs TRBV27 and TRBJ1-1; the D gene is possibly TRBD1 (6 bases). Trimming stripped 5 bases from V and 1 base from J, with 11 bases between. The CDR3 loop spans 14 amino acids. Germline loops: CDR1 MNHEY, CDR2 SMNVEV (reference sequence).

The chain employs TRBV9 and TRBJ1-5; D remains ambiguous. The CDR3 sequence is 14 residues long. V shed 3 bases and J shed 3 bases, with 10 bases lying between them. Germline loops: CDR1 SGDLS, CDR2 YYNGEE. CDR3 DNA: TGTGCCAGCAGCGGAGAGGGTACCAATCAGCCCCAGCATTTT. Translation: CASSGEGTNQPQHF. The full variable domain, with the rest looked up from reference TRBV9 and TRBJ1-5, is DSGVTQTPKHLITATGQRVTLRCSPRSGDLSVYWYQQSLDQGLQFLIQYYNGEERAKGNILERFSAQQFPDLHSELNLSSLELGDSALYFCASSGEGTNQPQHFGDGTRLSIL.

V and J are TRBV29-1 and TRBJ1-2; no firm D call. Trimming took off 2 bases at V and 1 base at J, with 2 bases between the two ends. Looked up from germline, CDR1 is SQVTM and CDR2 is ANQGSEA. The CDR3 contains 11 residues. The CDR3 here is CSVELNYGYTF. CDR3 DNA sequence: TGCAGCGTTGAACTTAACTATGGCTACACCTTC.

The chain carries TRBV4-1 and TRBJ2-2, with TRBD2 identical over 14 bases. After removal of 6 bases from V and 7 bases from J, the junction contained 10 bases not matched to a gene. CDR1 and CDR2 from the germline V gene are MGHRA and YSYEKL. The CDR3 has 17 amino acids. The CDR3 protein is CASSRTGLAGGGGELFF. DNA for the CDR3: TGCGCCAGCAGTCGTACTGGACTAGCGGGAGGAGGCGGGGAGCTGTTTTTT.

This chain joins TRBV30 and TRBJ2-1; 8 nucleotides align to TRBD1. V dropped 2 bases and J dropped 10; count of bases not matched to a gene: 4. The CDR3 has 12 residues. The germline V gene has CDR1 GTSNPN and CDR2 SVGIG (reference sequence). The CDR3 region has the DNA TGTGCCTGGAGTATCCGGGACAGGGAGCAGTTCTTC. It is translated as CAWSIRDREQFF.

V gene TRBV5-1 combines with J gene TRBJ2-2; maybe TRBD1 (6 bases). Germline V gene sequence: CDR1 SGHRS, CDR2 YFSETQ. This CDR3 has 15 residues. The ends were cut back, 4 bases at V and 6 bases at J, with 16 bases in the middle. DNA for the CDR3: TGCGCCAGCAGCGACCGGGACATCGTACCCGGGGAGCTGTTTTTT. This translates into CASSDRDIVPGELFF.

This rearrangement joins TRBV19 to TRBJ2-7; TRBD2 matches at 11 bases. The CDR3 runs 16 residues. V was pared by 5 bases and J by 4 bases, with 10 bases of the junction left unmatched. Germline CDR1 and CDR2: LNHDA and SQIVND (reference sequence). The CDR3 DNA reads TGTGCCAGTAGTTCCTTGACTAGCGGGACTTTGTACGAGCAGTACTTC. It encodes CASSSLTSGTLYEQYF.

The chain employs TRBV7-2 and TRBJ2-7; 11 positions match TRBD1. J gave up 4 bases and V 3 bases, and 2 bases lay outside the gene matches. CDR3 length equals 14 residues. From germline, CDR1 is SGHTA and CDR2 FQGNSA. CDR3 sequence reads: CASSLGQGGYEQYF. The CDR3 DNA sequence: TGTGCCAGCAGCTTGGGACAGGGGGGATACGAGCAGTACTTC.

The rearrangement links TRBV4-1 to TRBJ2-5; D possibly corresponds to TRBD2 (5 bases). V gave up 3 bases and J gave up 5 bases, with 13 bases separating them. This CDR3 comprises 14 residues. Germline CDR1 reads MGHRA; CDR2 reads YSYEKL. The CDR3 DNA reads TGCGCCAGCAGCCAGACCGGGATAACGGAGACCCAGTACTTC. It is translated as CASSQTGITETQYF.

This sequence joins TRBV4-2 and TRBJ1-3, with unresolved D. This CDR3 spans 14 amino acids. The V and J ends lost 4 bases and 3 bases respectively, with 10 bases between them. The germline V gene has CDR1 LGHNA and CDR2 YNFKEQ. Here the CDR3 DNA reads TGTGCCAGCAGCCCAGTTGCTCGTGGAAACACCATATATTTT. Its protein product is CASSPVARGNTIYF.

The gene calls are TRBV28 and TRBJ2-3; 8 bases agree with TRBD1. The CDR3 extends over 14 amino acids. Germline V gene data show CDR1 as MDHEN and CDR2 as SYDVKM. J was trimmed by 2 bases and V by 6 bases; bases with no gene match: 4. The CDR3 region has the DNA TGTGCCAGCAGGGGACAGGTCTCCACAGATACGCAGTATTTT. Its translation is CASRGQVSTDTQYF.

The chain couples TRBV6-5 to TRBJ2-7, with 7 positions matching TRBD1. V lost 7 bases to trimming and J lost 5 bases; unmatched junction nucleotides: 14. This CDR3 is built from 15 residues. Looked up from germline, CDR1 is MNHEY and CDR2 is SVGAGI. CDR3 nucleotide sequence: TGTGCCAGCACCTGGGCAGGGGGAAAATCGGACGAGCAGTACTTC. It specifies CASTWAGGKSDEQYF.

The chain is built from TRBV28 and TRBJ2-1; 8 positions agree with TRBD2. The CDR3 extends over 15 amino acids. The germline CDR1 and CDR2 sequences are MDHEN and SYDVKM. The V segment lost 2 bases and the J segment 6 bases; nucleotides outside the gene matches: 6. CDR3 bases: TGTGCCAGCAGTTTAGGCGGGAGGCCCCCCAATGAGCAGTTCTTC. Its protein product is CASSLGGRPPNEQFF.

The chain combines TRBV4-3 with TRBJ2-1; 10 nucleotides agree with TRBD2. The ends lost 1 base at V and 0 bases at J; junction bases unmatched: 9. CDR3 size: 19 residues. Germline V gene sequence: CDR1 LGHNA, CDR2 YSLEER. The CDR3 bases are TGCGCCAGCAGCCAAGGGGCTAGCGGGAGTTGGAGCTCCTACAATGAGCAGTTCTTC. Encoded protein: CASSQGASGSWSSYNEQFF.

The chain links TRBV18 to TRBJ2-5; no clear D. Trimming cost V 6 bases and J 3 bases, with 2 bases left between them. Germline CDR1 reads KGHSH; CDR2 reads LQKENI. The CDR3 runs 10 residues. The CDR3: CASSEETQYF. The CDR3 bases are TGTGCCAGCTCCGAAGAGACCCAGTACTTC.

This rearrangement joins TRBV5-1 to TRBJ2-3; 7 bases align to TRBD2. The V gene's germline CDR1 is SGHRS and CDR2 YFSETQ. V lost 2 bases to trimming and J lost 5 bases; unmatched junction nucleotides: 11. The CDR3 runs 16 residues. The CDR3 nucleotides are TGCGCCAGCAGCTTAGGGTGGGCTAGCGGTGAAGATACGCAGTATTTT. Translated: CASSLGWASGEDTQYF.

CDR3 protein: CSVEQQPKETQYF. CDR3 coding DNA: TGCAGCGTTGAACAACAGCCTAAAGAGACCCAGTACTTC. V usage is TRBV29-1 and J usage is TRBJ2-5; D ambiguous. There are 13 residues in the CDR3. Trimming took 2 bases from V and 3 from J, leaving 10 bases between them. Germline lookup yields CDR1 SQVTM and CDR2 ANQGSEA.

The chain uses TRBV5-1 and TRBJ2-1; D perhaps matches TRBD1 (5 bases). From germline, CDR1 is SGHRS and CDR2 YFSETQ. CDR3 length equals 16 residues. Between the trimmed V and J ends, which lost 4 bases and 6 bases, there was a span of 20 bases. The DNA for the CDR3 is TGCGCCAGCAGCCTAGGCGCTTCCCAGCAGGGCAATGAGCAGTTCTTC. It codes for CASSLGASQQGNEQFF.

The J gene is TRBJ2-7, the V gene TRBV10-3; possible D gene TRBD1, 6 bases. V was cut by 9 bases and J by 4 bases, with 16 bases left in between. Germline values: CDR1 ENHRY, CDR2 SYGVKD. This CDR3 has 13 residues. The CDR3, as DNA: TGTGCCATACAGGGCAATTTTGGGTACGAGCAGTACTTC. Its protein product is CAIQGNFGYEQYF.

Here the CDR3 DNA reads TGTGCCAGCAGTGGTGACAGTCGGAATCAGCCCCAGCATTTT. It encodes CASSGDSRNQPQHF. This chain joins TRBV25-1 and TRBJ1-5; D might be TRBD1 (5 bases). CDR1 is MGHDK and CDR2 is SYGVNS in the germline V gene. V gave up 4 bases and J gave up 4 bases, with 11 bases separating them. This CDR3 is built from 14 residues.

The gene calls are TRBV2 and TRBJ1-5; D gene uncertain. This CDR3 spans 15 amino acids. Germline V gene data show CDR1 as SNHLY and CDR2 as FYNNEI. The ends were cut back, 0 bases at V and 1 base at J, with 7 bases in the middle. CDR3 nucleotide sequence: TGTGCCAGCAGTGAAGCTATTACAAGCAATCAGCCCCAGCATTTT. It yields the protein CASSEAITSNQPQHF.

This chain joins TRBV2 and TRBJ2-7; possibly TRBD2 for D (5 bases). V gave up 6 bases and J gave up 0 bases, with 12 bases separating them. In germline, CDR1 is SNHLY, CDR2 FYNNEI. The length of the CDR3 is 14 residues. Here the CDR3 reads CASRREIVSYEQYF. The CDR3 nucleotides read TGTGCCAGCAGAAGGGAGATCGTCTCCTACGAGCAGTACTTC. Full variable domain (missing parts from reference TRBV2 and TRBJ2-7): EPEVTQTPSHQVTQMGQEVILRCVPISNHLYFYWYRQILGQKVEFLVSFYNNEISEKSEIFDDQFSVERPDGSNFTLKIRSTKLEDSAMYFCASRREIVSYEQYFGPGTRLTVT.

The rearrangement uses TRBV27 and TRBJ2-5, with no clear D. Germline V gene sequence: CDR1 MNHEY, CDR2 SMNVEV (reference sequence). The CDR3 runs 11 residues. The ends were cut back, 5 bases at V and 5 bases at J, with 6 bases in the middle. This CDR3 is CASSTRETQYF. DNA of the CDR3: TGTGCCAGCAGTACCCGGGAGACCCAGTACTTC.

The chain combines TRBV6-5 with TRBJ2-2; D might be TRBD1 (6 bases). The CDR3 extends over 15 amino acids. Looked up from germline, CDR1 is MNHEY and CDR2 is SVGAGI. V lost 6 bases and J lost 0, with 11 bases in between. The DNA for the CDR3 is TGTGCCAGCAGGACACAGGGAACGAACACCGGGGAGCTGTTTTTT. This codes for CASRTQGTNTGELFF.

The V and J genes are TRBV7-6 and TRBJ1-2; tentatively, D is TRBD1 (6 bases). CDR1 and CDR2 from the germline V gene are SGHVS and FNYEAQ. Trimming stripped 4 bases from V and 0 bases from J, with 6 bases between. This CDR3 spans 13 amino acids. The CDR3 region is CASSWTANYGYTF. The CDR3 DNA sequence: TGTGCCAGCAGCTGGACAGCTAACTATGGCTACACCTTC.

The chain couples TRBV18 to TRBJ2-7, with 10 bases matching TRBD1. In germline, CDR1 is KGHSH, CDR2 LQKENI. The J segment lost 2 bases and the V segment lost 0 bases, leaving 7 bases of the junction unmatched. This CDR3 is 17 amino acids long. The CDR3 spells CASSPPATGGRPYEQYF. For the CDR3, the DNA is TGTGCCAGCTCACCACCGGCGACAGGGGGCAGACCCTACGAGCAGTACTTC.

In nucleotides, the CDR3 is TGCAGCCTAGCGGCAGGCGACGAGCAGTACTTC. Its protein product is CSLAAGDEQYF. The chain carries TRBV20-1 and TRBJ2-7; TRBD2 aligns across 7 bases. The CDR3 sequence is 11 residues long. From germline, CDR1 is DFQATT and CDR2 SNEGSKA (reference sequence).

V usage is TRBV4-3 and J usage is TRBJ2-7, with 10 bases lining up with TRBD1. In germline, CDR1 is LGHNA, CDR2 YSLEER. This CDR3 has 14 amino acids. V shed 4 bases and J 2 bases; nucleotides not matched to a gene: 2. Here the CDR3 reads CASSPDRGAYEQYF. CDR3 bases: TGCGCCAGCAGCCCGGACAGGGGGGCCTACGAGCAGTACTTC.